Listed here is a single TCR beta chain. Data came from immunoSEQ multiplex PCR; TCRdb stores just in-frame clones and leaves some out. The sample consists of 65,000 to 85,000 clones, 80% to 90% of them appearing once. The sample comes from a study of blood T cell repertoires in COVID-19. Germline-derived CDR1 and CDR2 are SGHDT and YYEEEE. J gave up 5 bases and V 4 bases, and 8 bases lay outside the gene matches. This CDR3 has 15 residues. This receptor was taken from a man in his fifties or sixties with acute or convalescent COVID-19. Sequenced input: peripheral blood. The rearrangement joins TRBV5-6 to TRBJ1-3; 8 bases fit TRBD1. This chain's CDR3 is CASSPGQGHRNTIYF. The CDR3 DNA sequence: TGTGCCAGCAGCCCCGGACAGGGTCACCGAAACACCATATATTTT.